Reported below is one TCR beta chain. Its antigen is not known. This entry is derived from a study of CD8+ T cells in alopecia areata. General study points: Scalp specimens additionally yield sequences from normal skin's resident alphabeta T cells. Mice gave a clearer picture of TCR sharing than patients did, possibly for HLA-related reasons. Lesional scalp displayed greater clonality than normal scalp, most notably in alopecia totalis/universalis.

The authors extracted RNA and reverse transcribed it into cDNA as the sequencing template. Sequencing used immunoSEQ multiplex PCR; TCRdb keeps in-frame clones, though not all of them. Altogether some 150,000 clones are present, about two thirds being singletons, with the ten largest covering 30% to 45%. From PBMCs, CD4+ and CD8+ T cells were sorted. CDR3 size: 12 residues. CDR1 is MNHEY and CDR2 is SVGAGI in the germline V gene. V shed 8 bases and J shed 1 base, with 9 bases lying between them. The rearrangement uses TRBV6-5 and TRBJ2-7; D is uncertain. The source is a human donor in good health. The sequenced sample consisted of CD8+ T cells sorted from blood. The CDR3 region is CASGTGSYEQYF. Here the CDR3 DNA reads TGTGCCAGCGGTACTGGATCCTACGAGCAGTACTTC.